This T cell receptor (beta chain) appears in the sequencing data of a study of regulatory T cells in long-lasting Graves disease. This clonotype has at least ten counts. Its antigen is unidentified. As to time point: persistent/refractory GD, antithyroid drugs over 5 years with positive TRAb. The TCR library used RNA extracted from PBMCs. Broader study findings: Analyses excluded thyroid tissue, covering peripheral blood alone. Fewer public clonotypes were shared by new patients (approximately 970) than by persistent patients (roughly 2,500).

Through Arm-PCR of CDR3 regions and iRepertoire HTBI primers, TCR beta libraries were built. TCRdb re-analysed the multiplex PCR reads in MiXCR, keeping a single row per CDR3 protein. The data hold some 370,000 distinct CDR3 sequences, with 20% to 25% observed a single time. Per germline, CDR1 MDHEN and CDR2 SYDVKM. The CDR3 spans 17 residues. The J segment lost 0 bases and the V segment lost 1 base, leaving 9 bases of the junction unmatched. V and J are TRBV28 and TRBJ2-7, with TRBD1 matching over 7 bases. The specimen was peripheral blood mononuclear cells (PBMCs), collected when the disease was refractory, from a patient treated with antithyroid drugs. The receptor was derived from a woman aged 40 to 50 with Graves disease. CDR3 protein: CASSLLLIRDSSYEQYF. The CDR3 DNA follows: TGTGCCAGCAGTTTATTATTAATCCGGGACAGCTCCTACGAGCAGTACTTC. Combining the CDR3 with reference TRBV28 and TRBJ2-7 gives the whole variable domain DVKVTQSSRYLVKRTGEKVFLECVQDMDHENMFWYRQDPGLGLRLIYFSYDVKMKEKGDIPEGYSVSREKKERFSLILESASTNQTSMYLCASSLLLIRDSSYEQYFGPGTRLTVT.